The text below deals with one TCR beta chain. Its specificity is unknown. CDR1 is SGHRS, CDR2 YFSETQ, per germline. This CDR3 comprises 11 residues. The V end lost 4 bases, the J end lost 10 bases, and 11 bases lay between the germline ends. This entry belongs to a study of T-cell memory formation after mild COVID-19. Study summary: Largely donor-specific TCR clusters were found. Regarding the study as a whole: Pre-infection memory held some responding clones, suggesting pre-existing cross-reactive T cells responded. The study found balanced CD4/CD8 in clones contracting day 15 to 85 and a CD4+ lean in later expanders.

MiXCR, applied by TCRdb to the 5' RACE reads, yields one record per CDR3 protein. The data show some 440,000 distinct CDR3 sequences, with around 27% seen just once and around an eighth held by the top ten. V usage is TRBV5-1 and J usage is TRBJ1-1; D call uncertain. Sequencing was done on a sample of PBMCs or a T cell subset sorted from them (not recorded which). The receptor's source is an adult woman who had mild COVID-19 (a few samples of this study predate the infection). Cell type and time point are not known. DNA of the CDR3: TGCGCCAGCAGCGGCGGAGGCGTAGCTTTCTTT. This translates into CASSGGGVAFF.